This record concerns one T cell receptor (beta chain) sequence. As yet, its antigen is unknown. The CDR3 runs to 16 residues. Trimming shortened V by 5 bases and J by 0 bases, and 16 bases separated the two germline ends. Germline V gene data show CDR1 as MDHEN and CDR2 as SYDVKM. Naivety among CD8 cells was defined by CD45RO negativity and positive CCR7 selection, thereby excluding terminally differentiated effector memory CD45RA+ cells. There were no recent acute infections or vaccinations among the donors, who were healthy HIV-negative adults. The data were taken from a study of shared clonotypes between healthy human individuals. The study's findings and limits: Around 4.9% of naive CD4 clonotypes were shared across four donors.

The assay used deep level. Here immunoSEQ multiplex PCR was the method, and the copy in TCRdb shows in-frame clones only, minus some. This sample has around 1.9 million clones; about 92% occur once, and the top ten carry approximately 1.7%. This chain links TRBV28 with TRBJ1-2; the D gene is possibly TRBD1 (6 bases). The sample taken for sequencing was naive CD8+ T cells from PBMCs. The origin of this receptor is a man younger than 35 in good health. Some clones in this sample may be carry-over from other donors' samples. The CDR3 region has the DNA TGTGCCAGCAGTATCACACGGGGGGGCGCTAACTATGGCTACACCTTC. Translated: CASSITRGGANYGYTF.